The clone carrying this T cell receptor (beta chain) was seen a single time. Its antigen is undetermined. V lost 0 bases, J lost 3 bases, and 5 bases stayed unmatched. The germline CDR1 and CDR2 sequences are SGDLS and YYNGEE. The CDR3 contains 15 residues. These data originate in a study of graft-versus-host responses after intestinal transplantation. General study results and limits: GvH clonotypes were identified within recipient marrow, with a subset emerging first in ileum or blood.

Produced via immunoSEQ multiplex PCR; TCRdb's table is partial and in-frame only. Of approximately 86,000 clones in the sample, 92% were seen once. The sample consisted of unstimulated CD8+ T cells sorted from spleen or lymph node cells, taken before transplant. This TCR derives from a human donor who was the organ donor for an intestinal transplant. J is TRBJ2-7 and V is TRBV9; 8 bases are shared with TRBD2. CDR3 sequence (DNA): TGTGCCAGCAGCGTAGCGGGGGGGCCGAGCTACGAGCAGTACTTC. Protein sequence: CASSVAGGPSYEQYF.